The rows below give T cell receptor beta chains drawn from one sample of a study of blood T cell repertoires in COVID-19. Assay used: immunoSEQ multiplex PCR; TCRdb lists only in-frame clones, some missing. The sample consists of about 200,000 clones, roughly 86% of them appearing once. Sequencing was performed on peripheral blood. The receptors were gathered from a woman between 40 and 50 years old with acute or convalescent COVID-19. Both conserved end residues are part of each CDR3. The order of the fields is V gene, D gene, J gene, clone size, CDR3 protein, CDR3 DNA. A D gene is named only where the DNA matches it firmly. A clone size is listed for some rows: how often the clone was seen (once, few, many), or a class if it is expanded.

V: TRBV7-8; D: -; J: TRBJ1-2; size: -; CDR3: CASSGGFSADGYTF; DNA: TGTGCCAGCAGCGGCGGATTTTCGGCGGATGGCTACACCTTC
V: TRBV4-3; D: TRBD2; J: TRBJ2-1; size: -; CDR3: CASSQPGLAGATPYNEQFF; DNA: TGCGCCAGCAGCCAGCCGGGACTAGCGGGGGCCACCCCCTACAATGAGCAGTTCTTC
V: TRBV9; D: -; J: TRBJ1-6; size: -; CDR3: CASSVAAGGNSPLHF; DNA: TGTGCCAGCAGCGTAGCAGCAGGAGGAAATTCACCCCTCCACTTT
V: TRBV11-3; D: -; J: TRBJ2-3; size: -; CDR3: CASSRGQNTDTQYF; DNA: TGTGCCAGCAGCCGCGGACAGAACACAGATACGCAGTATTTT
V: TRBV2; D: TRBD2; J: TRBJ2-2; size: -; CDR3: CASKRENTGELFF; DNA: TGTGCCAGCAAGCGGGAAAACACCGGGGAGCTGTTTTTT
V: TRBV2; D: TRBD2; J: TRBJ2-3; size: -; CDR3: CASSAFAESGGAYSTDTQYF; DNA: TGTGCCAGCAGCGCCTTTGCGGAAAGCGGGGGGGCATATAGCACAGATACGCAGTATTTT
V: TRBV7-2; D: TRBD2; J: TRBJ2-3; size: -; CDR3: CASSFLAGADTQYF; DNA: TGTGCCAGCAGCTTTTTAGCGGGGGCAGATACGCAGTATTTT
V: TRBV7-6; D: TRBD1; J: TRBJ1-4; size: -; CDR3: CASSRDSGGGNEKLFF; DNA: TGTGCCAGCAGCCGAGACTCAGGGGGAGGTAATGAAAAACTGTTTTTT
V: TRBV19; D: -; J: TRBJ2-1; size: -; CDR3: CASSTQTRGDGQFF; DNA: TGTGCCAGTAGTACGCAGACTCGTGGTGACGGGCAGTTCTTC
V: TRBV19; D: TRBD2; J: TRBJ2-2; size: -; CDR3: CASRIQGGVTGELFF; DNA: TGTGCCAGTAGGATCCAGGGAGGGGTCACCGGGGAGCTGTTTTTT
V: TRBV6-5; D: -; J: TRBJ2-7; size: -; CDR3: CASSYSPSGHSYEQYF; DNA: TGTGCCAGCAGTTACTCGCCAAGCGGCCACTCCTACGAGCAGTACTTC
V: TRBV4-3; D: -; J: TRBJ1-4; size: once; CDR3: CASSSGGIGEKLFF; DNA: TGCGCCAGCTCAAGCGGAGGGATTGGCGAAAAACTGTTTTTT
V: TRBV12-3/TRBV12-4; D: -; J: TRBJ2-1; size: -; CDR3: CASSFLEYNEQFF; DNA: TGTGCCAGCAGTTTTCTAGAATACAATGAGCAGTTCTTC
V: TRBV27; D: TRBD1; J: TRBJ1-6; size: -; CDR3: CASRGTVNSPLHF; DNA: TGTGCCAGCAGGGGGACAGTTAATTCGCCCCTCCACTTT
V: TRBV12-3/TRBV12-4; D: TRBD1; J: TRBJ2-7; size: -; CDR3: CASSSDRAYEQYF; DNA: TGTGCCAGCAGTTCCGACAGGGCTTACGAGCAGTACTTC
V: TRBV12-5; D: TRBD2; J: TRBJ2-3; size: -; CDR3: CASGRLGTSGTVDTDTQYF; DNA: TGTGCTAGTGGGCGCCTCGGGACTAGCGGGACGGTAGACACAGATACGCAGTATTTT
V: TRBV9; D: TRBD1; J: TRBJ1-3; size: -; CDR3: CASSRHRDRGSGNTIYF; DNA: TGTGCCAGCAGCAGGCACCGGGACAGGGGCTCTGGAAACACCATATATTTT
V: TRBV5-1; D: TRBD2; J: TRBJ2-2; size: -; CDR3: CASRVTSGLTGELFF; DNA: TGCGCCAGCAGGGTGACTAGCGGCTTGACCGGGGAGCTGTTTTTT
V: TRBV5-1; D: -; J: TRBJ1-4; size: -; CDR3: CASSQRLDKGRRVEKLFF; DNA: TGCGCCAGCAGCCAAAGACTGGATAAGGGACGGAGGGTAGAAAAACTGTTTTTT
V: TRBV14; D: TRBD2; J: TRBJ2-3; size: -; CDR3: CASSHPLAGGPDTQYF; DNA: TGTGCCAGCAGCCATCCACTAGCGGGAGGGCCAGATACGCAGTATTTT
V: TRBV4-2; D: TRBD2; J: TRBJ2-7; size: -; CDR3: CASSQDPAGVGEQYF; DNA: TGTGCCAGCAGCCAAGATCCAGCGGGAGTAGGCGAGCAGTACTTC
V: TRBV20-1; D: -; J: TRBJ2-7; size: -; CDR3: CSASSPNGNAYEQYF; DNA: TGCAGTGCTAGTTCTCCCAACGGGAACGCCTACGAGCAGTACTTC
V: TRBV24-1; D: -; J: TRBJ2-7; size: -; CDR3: CATSENQVPYEQYF; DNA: TGTGCCACCAGTGAGAACCAGGTTCCCTACGAGCAGTACTTC
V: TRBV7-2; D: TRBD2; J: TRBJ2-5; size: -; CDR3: CASSSQGLAGETQYF; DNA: TGTGCCAGCAGCTCCCAGGGGCTAGCGGGAGAGACCCAGTACTTC
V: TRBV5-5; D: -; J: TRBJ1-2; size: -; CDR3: CASSLGLNYGHTF; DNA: TGTGCCAGCAGCTTGGGTCTGAACTATGGCCACACCTTC
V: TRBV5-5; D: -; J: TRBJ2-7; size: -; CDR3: CASSLGAVGEQYF; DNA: TGTGCCAGCAGCTTAGGGGCCGTGGGCGAGCAGTACTTC
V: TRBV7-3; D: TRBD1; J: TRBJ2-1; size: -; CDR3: CASSSTGAGEQFF; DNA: TGTGCCAGCAGCTCGACAGGGGCTGGAGAGCAGTTCTTC
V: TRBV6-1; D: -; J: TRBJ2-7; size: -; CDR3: CASSETLTSEGQYF; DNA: TGTGCCAGCAGTGAAACCTTGACGAGCGAGGGGCAGTACTTC
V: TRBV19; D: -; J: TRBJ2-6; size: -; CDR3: CASTPNRLGGASGANVLTF; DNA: TGTGCCAGTACTCCGAATCGCCTGGGGGGGGCGTCTGGGGCCAACGTCCTGACTTTC
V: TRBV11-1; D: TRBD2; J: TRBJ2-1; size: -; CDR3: CASSLAGGIYNEQFF; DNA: TGTGCCAGCAGCTTAGCGGGAGGGATCTACAATGAGCAGTTCTTC
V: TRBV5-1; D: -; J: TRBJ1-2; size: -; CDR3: CASTVGGNYGYTF; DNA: TGCGCCAGCACTGTCGGAGGCAATTATGGCTACACCTTC
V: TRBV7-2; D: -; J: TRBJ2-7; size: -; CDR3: CASSLTPGEYEQYF; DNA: TGTGCCAGCAGCCTAACACCAGGGGAGTACGAGCAGTACTTC
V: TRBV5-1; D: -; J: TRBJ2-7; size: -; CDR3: CASSLSEGGYEQYF; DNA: TGCGCCAGCAGCTTGTCGGAGGGGGGGTACGAGCAGTACTTC
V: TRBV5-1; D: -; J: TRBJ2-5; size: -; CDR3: CASSLTAEGETQYF; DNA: TGCGCCAGCAGCTTGACAGCGGAGGGTGAGACCCAGTACTTC
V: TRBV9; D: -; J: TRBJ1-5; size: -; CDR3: CASAAGLNQPQHF; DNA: TGTGCCAGCGCGGCAGGGCTCAATCAGCCCCAGCATTTT
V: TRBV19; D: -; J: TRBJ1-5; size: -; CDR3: CASSAGYSNQPQHF; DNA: TGTGCCAGTAGTGCGGGGTATAGCAATCAGCCCCAGCATTTT
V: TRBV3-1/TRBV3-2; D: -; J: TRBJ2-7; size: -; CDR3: CASSRLEGNYEQYF; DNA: TGTGCCAGCAGCCGACTAGAAGGTAACTACGAGCAGTACTTC
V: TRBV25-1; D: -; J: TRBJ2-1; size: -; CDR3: CASRDWAEGEQFF; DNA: TGTGCCAGCCGAGATTGGGCAGAAGGTGAGCAGTTCTTC
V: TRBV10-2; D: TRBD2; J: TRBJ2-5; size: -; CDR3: CASRASNAGLAGQETQYF; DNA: TGCGCCAGCAGGGCCTCCAATGCGGGACTAGCGGGGCAAGAGACCCAGTACTTC
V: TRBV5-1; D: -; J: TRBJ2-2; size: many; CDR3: CASSFNGGELFF; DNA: TGCGCCAGCAGCTTCAACGGCGGGGAGCTGTTTTTT
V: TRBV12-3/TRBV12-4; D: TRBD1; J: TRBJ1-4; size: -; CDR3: CASRGGTGLRLFF; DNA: TGTGCCAGCAGAGGCGGGACAGGTTTGAGACTGTTTTTT
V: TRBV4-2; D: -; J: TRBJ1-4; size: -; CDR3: CASSQEWGGEKLFF; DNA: TGTGCCAGCAGCCAAGAATGGGGGGGGGAAAAACTGTTTTTT
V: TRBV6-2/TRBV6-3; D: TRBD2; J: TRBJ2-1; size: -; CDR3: CASSYPRAGAGNEQFF; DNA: TGTGCCAGCAGTTACCCGAGGGCGGGAGCGGGGAATGAGCAGTTCTTC
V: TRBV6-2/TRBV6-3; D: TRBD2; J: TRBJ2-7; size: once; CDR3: CASSLGAAAGAFYEQYF; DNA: TGTGCCAGCAGTTTGGGGGCCGCAGCGGGGGCTTTCTACGAGCAGTACTTC
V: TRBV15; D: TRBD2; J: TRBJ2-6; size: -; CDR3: CATTSGTSNYAGANVLTF; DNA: TGTGCCACCACCTCCGGGACTAGCAATTACGCGGGGGCCAACGTCCTGACTTTC
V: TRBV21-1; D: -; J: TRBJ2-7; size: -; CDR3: CASSKARTSGTYEQYF; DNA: TGTGCCAGCAGCAAAGCCCGGACTAGCGGGACCTACGAGCAGTACTTC
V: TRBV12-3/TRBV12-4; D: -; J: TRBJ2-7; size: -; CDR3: CASSAGTSTEQYF; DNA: TGTGCCAGCAGTGCCGGGACTTCCACGGAGCAGTACTTC
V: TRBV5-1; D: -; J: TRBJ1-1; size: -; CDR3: CASTPGLLGGTEAFF; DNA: TGCGCCAGCACCCCCGGCCTCCTAGGAGGCACTGAAGCTTTCTTT
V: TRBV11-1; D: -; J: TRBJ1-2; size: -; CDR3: CASSFGQSYGYTF; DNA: TGTGCCAGCAGCTTTGGGCAGAGCTATGGCTACACCTTC
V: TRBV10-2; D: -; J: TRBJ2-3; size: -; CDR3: CASGWAAGDTQYF; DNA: TGCGCCAGCGGTTGGGCCGCCGGAGATACGCAGTATTTT
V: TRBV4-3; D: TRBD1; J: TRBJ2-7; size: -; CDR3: CASSQRTGAAYEQYF; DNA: TGCGCCAGCAGCCAGAGGACAGGGGCAGCCTACGAGCAGTACTTC
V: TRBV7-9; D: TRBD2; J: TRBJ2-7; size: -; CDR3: CASSASGVASYEQYF; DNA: TGTGCCAGCAGCGCGAGCGGGGTAGCCTCCTACGAGCAGTACTTC
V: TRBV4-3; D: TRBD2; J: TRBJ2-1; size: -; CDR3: CASSPGLAAGNEQFF; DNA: TGCGCCAGCAGCCCCGGACTAGCGGCGGGCAATGAGCAGTTCTTC